This TCR beta chain was sequenced for a study of CXCR3-negative and CXCR3-positive naive CD8 T cells. Germline CDR1 LNHDA, CDR2 SQIVND (reference sequence). This CDR3 spans 12 amino acids. General study findings and limits: Both naive subsets had comparably high diversity; memory CD8+ cells much lower. The TRB CDR3s that CXCR3-positive naive cells carried were more hydrophobic than those of CXCR3-negative naive cells. Within a donor, both naive subsets shared TRBV-TRBJ usage, unlike memory cells.

The authors gated naive CD8+ T cells as CD45RO-CCR7+CD27+CD95-. On this clonotype itself: As yet, its antigen is unknown.

TRB cDNA was prepared as libraries by UMI-labeled 5' RACE. TCRdb re-called the 5' RACE reads; every CDR3 protein appears as one record, without DNA. The listing records some 61,000 distinct CDR3 sequences. Specimen: naive CXCR3- CD8+ T cells from blood. Subset meaning: CD45RO-CCR7+CD27+CD95- naive CD8+ T cells lacking CXCR3 (TNR3-). This receptor was identified in a human donor in good health. Some clones in this sample may be carry-over from other donors' samples. The genes are TRBV19 and TRBJ2-5. The CDR3 loop is CASSSFEETQYF.